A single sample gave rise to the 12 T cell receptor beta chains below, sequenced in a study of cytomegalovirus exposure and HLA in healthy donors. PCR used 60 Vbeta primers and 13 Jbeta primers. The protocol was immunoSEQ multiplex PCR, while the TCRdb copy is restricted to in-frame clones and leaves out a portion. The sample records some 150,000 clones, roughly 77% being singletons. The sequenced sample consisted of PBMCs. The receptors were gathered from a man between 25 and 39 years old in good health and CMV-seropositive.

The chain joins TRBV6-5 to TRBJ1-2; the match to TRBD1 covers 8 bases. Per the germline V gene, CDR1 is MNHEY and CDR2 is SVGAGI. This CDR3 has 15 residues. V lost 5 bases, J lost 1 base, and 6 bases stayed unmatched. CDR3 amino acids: CASSVYRGSNYGYTF. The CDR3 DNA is TGTGCCAGCAGTGTATACAGGGGGAGTAACTATGGCTACACCTTC.

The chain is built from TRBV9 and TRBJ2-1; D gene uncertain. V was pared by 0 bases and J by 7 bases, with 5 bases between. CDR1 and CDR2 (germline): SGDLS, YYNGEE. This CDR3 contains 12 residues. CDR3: CASSVGPNEQFF. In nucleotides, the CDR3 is TGTGCCAGCAGCGTAGGTCCAAATGAGCAGTTCTTC.

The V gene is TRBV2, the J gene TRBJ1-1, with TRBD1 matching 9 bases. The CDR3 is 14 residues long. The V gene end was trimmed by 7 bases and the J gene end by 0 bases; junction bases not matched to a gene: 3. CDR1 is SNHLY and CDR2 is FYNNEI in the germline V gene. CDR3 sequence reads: CASNGQGMNTEAFF. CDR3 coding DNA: TGTGCCAGCAATGGACAGGGGATGAACACTGAAGCTTTCTTT.

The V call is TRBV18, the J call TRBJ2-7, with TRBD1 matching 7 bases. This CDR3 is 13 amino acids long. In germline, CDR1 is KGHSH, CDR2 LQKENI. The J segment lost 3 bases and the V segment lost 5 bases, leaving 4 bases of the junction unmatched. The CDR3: CASSAGQDYEQYF. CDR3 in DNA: TGTGCCAGCTCAGCCGGACAGGACTACGAGCAGTACTTC.

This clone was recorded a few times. CDR3: CASSETSGGETDTQYF. The CDR3 region has the DNA TGTGCCAGCAGCGAAACTAGCGGGGGTGAGACAGATACGCAGTATTTT. The chain is built from TRBV4-2 and TRBJ2-3, with TRBD2 matching over 11 bases. J was trimmed by 3 bases and V by 5 bases; bases with no gene match: 7. Germline V gene data show CDR1 as LGHNA and CDR2 as YNFKEQ. The CDR3 totals 16 residues.

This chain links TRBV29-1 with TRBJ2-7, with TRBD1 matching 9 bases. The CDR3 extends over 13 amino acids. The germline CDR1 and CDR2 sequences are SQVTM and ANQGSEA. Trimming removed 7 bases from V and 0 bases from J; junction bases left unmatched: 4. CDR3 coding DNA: TGCAGCGGCGGGACAGGGCACTCCTACGAGCAGTACTTC. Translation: CSGGTGHSYEQYF.

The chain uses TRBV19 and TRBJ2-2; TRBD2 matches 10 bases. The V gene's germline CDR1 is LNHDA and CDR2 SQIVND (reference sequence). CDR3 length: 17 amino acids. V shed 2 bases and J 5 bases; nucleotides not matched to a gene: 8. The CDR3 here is CASSITAGGPGTGELFF. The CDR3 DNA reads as TGTGCCAGTAGTATAACAGCGGGGGGGCCAGGAACCGGGGAGCTGTTTTTT.

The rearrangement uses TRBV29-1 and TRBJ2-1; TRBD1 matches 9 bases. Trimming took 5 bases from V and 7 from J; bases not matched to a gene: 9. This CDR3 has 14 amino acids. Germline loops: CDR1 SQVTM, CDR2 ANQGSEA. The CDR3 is CSVLTGGHGNEQFF. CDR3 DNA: TGCAGCGTTTTGACAGGGGGTCACGGTAATGAGCAGTTCTTC.

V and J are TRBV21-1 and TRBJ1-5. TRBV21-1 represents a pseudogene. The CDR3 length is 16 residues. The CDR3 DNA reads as TGTGCCAGCAGCAAAGTCACCTGGGAGAGCAATCAGCCCCAGCATTTT. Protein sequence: CASSKVTWESNQPQHF.

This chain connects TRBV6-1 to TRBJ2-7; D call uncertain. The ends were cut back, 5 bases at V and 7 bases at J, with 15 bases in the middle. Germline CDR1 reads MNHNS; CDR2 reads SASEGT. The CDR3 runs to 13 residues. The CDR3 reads CASSSWPAEEQYF. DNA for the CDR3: TGTGCCAGCAGTAGTTGGCCGGCGGAAGAGCAGTACTTC.

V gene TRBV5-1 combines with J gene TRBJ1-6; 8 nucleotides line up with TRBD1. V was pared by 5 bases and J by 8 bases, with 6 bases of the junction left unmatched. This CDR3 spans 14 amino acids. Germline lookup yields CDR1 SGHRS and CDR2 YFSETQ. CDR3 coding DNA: TGCGCCAGCAGGCCGGGACAGGCTGATTCACCCCTCCACTTT. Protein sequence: CASRPGQADSPLHF.

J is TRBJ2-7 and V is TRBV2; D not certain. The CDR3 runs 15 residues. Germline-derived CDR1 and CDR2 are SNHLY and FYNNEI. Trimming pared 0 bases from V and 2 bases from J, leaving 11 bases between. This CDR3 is CASSEAESETYEQYF. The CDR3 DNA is TGTGCCAGCAGTGAAGCTGAGTCGGAGACCTACGAGCAGTACTTC.